The sequence of this TCR beta chain was determined in a study of T cells after yellow fever vaccination. TCRdb passed the 5' RACE reads through MiXCR, listing each CDR3 protein once. This table holds under 350,000 distinct CDR3 sequences, 4.1% found once. The germline V gene has CDR1 SGHRS and CDR2 YFSETQ. The CDR3 runs to 14 residues. The V gene lost 6 bases and the J gene lost 1 base, with 13 bases spanning the gap. Sample: PBMCs, taken 5 days after the yellow fever booster vaccination. The rearrangement links TRBV5-1 to TRBJ1-1, with a tentative D call TRBD1 (5 bases). The clonotype originates from a young man who received the YFV17D yellow fever vaccine. CDR3 nucleotides: TGCGCCAGCATGGGCGAGGGGTCGAACACTGAAGCTTTCTTT. It codes for CASMGEGSNTEAFF.